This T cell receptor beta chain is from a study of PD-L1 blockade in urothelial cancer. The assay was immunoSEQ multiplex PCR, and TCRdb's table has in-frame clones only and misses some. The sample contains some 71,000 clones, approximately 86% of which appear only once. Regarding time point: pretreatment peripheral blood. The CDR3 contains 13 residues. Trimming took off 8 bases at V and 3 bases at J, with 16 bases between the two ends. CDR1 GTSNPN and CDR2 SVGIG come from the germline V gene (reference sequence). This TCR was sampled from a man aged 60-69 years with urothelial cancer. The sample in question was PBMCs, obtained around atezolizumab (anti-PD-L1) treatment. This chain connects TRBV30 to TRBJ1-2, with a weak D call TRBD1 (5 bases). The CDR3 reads CAKTGAGYYGYTF. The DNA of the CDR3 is TGTGCCAAAACTGGGGCAGGATACTATGGCTACACCTTC.